Below are 32 T cell receptor beta chains sequenced from a single sample in a study of T-cell reconstitution after alpha-beta-depleted transplantation in children. Unique molecular identifiers tagged the TCRbeta library. TCRdb processed the PCR reads anew with MiXCR; each CDR3 protein has one entry. The data hold 490,000 or so distinct CDR3 sequences, with about 10% observed a single time. The specimen comprised PBMCs, sampled before TCRalphabeta/CD19-depleted stem cell transplant. Source of these receptors: a child between 2 and 9 years old with inherited bone marrow failure, due to receive a stem cell transplant.

At least ten counts were recorded for this clonotype. This chain links TRBV11-2 with TRBJ2-7; D not certain. Deletions cut 4 bases from V and 7 bases from J, with 11 bases between. This CDR3 spans 12 amino acids. Germline assignment: CDR1 SGHAT and CDR2 FQNNGV. CDR3 in amino acids: CASSWPTKEQYF. CDR3 bases: TGTGCCAGCAGCTGGCCCACGAAAGAGCAGTACTTC.

In its sample, this clonotype was seen many times. The genes are TRBV29-1 and TRBJ2-5; 11 bases align to TRBD1. Germline trimming cut 1 base from V and 5 bases from J; bases unmatched to any gene: 6. Germline CDR1 reads SQVTM; CDR2 reads ANQGSEA. The CDR3 has 15 residues. CDR3 sequence: CSVEVGQGARETQYF. The DNA for the CDR3 is TGCAGCGTTGAAGTTGGACAGGGGGCGAGGGAGACCCAGTACTTC.

This clonotype was observed at least ten times. This chain links TRBV12-3 or TRBV12-4 with TRBJ2-1, with D unresolved. The CDR3 runs to 14 residues. V shed 7 bases and J shed 7 bases, with 17 bases lying between them. Here the CDR3 DNA reads TGTGCCAGCACCCAAGATTTGTGGTGGAATGAGCAGTTCTTC. It translates to CASTQDLWWNEQFF.

The rearrangement uses TRBV6-2 or TRBV6-3 and TRBJ2-1; no clear D. The CDR3 covers 13 residues. The V end lost 7 bases, the J end lost 2 bases, and 9 bases lay between the germline ends. Germline V gene lookup returns CDR1 MNHEY and CDR2 SVGEGT. The CDR3 DNA reads as TGTGCCAGCACGGACCCCCCCTACAATGAGCAGTTCTTC. It specifies CASTDPPYNEQFF.

In its sample, this clonotype was seen many times. This sequence joins TRBV5-1 and TRBJ2-1; a possible D gene is TRBD2 (6 bases). CDR1 is SGHRS and CDR2 is YFSETQ in the germline V gene. The ends were cut back, 0 bases at V and 0 bases at J, with 10 bases in the middle. This CDR3 has 16 residues. The CDR3 DNA reads as TGCGCCAGCAGCTTGGGAGAGACTAGCTCCTACAATGAGCAGTTCTTC. This encodes CASSLGETSSYNEQFF.

This clonotype was recorded many times. The CDR3 coding sequence is TGTGCCAGCAGTGAGGTATGGGGAGGGGGCCCACAGCATTTT. Translated, it gives CASSEVWGGGPQHF. The chain recombines TRBV6-1 with TRBJ1-5; the match to TRBD1 covers 7 bases. Germline trimming cut 3 bases from V and 13 bases from J; bases unmatched to any gene: 12. The CDR3 is 14 amino acids. Germline V gene lookup returns CDR1 MNHNS and CDR2 SASEGT.

This chain joins TRBV5-1 and TRBJ2-2; the match to TRBD2 covers 7 bases. The trim removed 2 bases at V and 7 bases at J, leaving 8 bases unmatched. In germline, CDR1 is SGHRS, CDR2 YFSETQ. The CDR3 runs 15 residues. The CDR3, as DNA: TGCGCCAGCAGCTTAGAGACTAGCCTCGGCGGGGAGCTGTTTTTT. Its protein is CASSLETSLGGELFF.

This clonotype was observed many times. The V call is TRBV7-9, the J call TRBJ2-4, with D maybe TRBD2 (6 bases). CDR1 SEHNR and CDR2 FQNEAQ come from the germline V gene (reference sequence). The CDR3 runs 15 residues. The ends were cut back, 0 bases at V and 9 bases at J, with 15 bases in the middle. Here the CDR3 DNA reads TGTGCCAGCAGCTTAGCTGGTGGGGGGAACACCATTCAGTACTTC. Its translation: CASSLAGGGNTIQYF.

In its sample, this clonotype was seen many times. J is TRBJ2-3 and V is TRBV25-1, with D perhaps assigned TRBD1 or TRBD2 (5 bases each). The V end lost 6 bases, the J end lost 6 bases, and 25 bases lay between the germline ends. Germline V CDR1 and CDR2: MGHDK, SYGVNS. This CDR3 comprises 17 residues. CDR3 DNA: TGTGCCAGCAGGGAGTGGGGGAGTATGTCCCTGGAGGATACGCAGTATTTT. This codes for CASREWGSMSLEDTQYF.

This clonotype was observed a few times. The chain recombines TRBV7-2 with TRBJ2-7; D possibly corresponds to TRBD2 (6 bases). The CDR3 is 16 residues long. Trimming removed 5 bases at V and 2 bases at J, with 19 bases between. Germline CDR1 is SGHTA and CDR2 is FQGNSA. CDR3: CASSLYPAGRAYEQYF. The CDR3 DNA is TGTGCCAGCAGCCTCTATCCGGCGGGAAGAGCCTACGAGCAGTACTTC.

The table lists this clonotype with many counts. Compared with germline, one end of the junction differs, possibly owing to a read error. This sequence joins TRBV5-1 and TRBJ2-1; 9 positions match TRBD2. In germline, CDR1 is SGHRS, CDR2 YFSETQ. The length of the CDR3 is 16 residues. CDR3 amino acids: CASNNIPGLAYDEQFF. The CDR3 DNA sequence: TGCGCCAGCAACAACATACCGGGACTAGCCTACGATGAGCAGTTCTTC. Supplemented by reference TRBV5-1 and TRBJ2-1, the full variable domain reads KAGVTQTPRYLIKTRGQQVTLSCSPISGHRSVSWYQQTPGQGLQFLFEYFSETQRNKGNFPGRFSGRQFSNSRSEMNVSTLELGDSALYLCASNNIPGLAYDEQFFGPGTRLTVL.

This clonotype was seen ten or more times. The chain has TRBV27 and TRBJ1-5; the D gene is possibly TRBD1 (6 bases). Trimming stripped 4 bases from V and 4 bases from J, with 14 bases between. The CDR3 contains 15 residues. Looked up from germline, CDR1 is MNHEY and CDR2 is SMNVEV (reference sequence). In nucleotides, the CDR3 is TGTGCCAGCAGTTCCCTAGGACAGATAAATCAGCCCCAGCATTTT. Its protein product is CASSSLGQINQPQHF.

Details on this clonotype: This may stem from a read error, because a much larger clone lies one nucleotide away. This chain connects TRBV29-1 to TRBJ2-5; 7 bases are shared with TRBD2. The CDR3 has 12 residues. The V segment lost 3 bases and the J segment 2 bases; nucleotides outside the gene matches: 0. Germline CDR1 and CDR2: SQVTM and ANQGSEA. The CDR3 DNA is TGCAGCGTTGACGGGAGGCAAGAGACCCAGTACTTC. Protein sequence: CSVDGRQETQYF.

V is TRBV5-1 and J is TRBJ2-3; 10 nucleotides align to TRBD2. Germline CDR1 is SGHRS and CDR2 is YFSETQ. Unmatched junction bases numbered 4, after V lost 2 bases and J lost 1 base. The CDR3 runs to 16 residues. The CDR3 DNA is TGCGCCAGCAGCTTCCTAGCGGGAGAGGGCACAGATACGCAGTATTTT. The encoded protein is CASSFLAGEGTDTQYF.

This clonotype has at least ten counts. The chain links TRBV18 to TRBJ1-2, with D possibly TRBD1 on 5 matching bases. Germline CDR1 reads KGHSH; CDR2 reads LQKENI. Trimming took 2 bases from V and 3 from J, leaving 13 bases between them. The CDR3 sequence is 15 residues long. The CDR3 is CASSPYGREDYGYTF. The CDR3 DNA sequence: TGTGCCAGCTCACCATATGGCAGGGAGGACTATGGCTACACCTTC. The whole variable domain, filled in from reference TRBV18 and TRBJ1-2, reads NAGVMQNPRHLVRRRGQEARLRCSPMKGHSHVYWYRQLPEEGLKFMVYLQKENIIDESGMPKERFSAEFPKEGPSILRIQQVVRGDSAAYFCASSPYGREDYGYTFGSGTRLTVV.

This clonotype was counted ten times or more. This chain connects TRBV4-2 to TRBJ2-5, with 7 positions matching TRBD2. This CDR3 comprises 17 residues. J was trimmed by 5 bases and V by 4 bases; bases with no gene match: 16. CDR1 and CDR2 (germline): LGHNA, YNFKEQ. This chain's CDR3 is CASSRPGGGESGETQYF. The CDR3 coding sequence is TGTGCCAGCAGCCGACCTGGGGGGGGTGAAAGCGGGGAGACCCAGTACTTC.

To note about this clonotype: No DNA is shown, since the ends of the CDR3 on it are uncertain; the CDR3 is the one TCRdb lists. The genes are TRBV24-1 and TRBJ2-2; TRBD1 is the table's D call and was not checked against the DNA. Ends included, the CDR3 has 15 residues. Germline V gives CDR1 KGHDR, CDR2 SFDVKD. CDR3 protein: CATSGGRGTPGSCFF.

The sample holds many counts of this clonotype. The V call is TRBV5-5, the J call TRBJ2-2, with 9 bases fitting TRBD1. V was pared by 4 bases and J by 1 base, with 11 bases of the junction left unmatched. From germline, CDR1 is SGHKS and CDR2 YYEKEE (reference sequence). CDR3 length equals 18 residues. The CDR3: CASSGGDGTGLNTGELFF. The CDR3, as DNA: TGTGCCAGCAGCGGGGGAGATGGGACAGGGTTGAACACCGGGGAGCTGTTTTTT.

V is TRBV7-9 and J is TRBJ2-2; tentative D call: TRBD2 (6 bases). The germline V and J ends were trimmed by 7 bases and 3 bases, with 21 bases remaining between them. The CDR3 is made up of 17 amino acids. Germline V lookup: CDR1 SEHNR, CDR2 FQNEAQ (reference sequence). CDR3 sequence reads: CASTLVPRDSYTGELFF. CDR3 bases: TGTGCCAGCACCTTGGTCCCCCGGGACTCATACACCGGGGAGCTGTTTTTT.

This clonotype was picked up many times. The chain couples TRBV20-1 to TRBJ2-2, with D hard to call. This CDR3 is built from 15 residues. The germline V and J ends were trimmed by 1 base and 3 bases, with 12 bases remaining between them. Per germline, CDR1 DFQATT and CDR2 SNEGSKA (reference sequence). Here the CDR3 DNA reads TGCAGTGCTAGAGGGCGGTCCTCGCACACCGGGGAGCTGTTTTTT. It is translated as CSARGRSSHTGELFF.

This clonotype has a count of ten or more. This sequence joins TRBV4-3 and TRBJ2-1, with 7 bases that match TRBD2. The CDR3 sequence is 17 residues long. Looked up from germline, CDR1 is LGHNA and CDR2 is YSLEER. V shed 1 base, J shed 5 bases, and the junction held 11 bases outside the gene matches. CDR3 nucleotide sequence: TGCGCCAGCAGCCAAGCGTTTTCTGGCGGGAGAAACAATGAGCAGTTCTTC. The encoded protein is CASSQAFSGGRNNEQFF.

This chain connects TRBV5-6 to TRBJ2-4; D is possibly TRBD1 (5 bases). Germline CDR1 is SGHDT and CDR2 is YYEEEE. V lost 5 bases to trimming and J lost 8 bases, with 14 bases between them. This CDR3 has 13 residues. CDR3 residues: CASRPRVPDIQYF. DNA for the CDR3: TGTGCCAGCAGACCCAGGGTTCCTGACATTCAGTACTTC.

Many counts were recorded for this clonotype. The V call is TRBV29-1, the J call TRBJ1-1; D might be TRBD1 (6 bases). This CDR3 comprises 15 residues. Germline assignment: CDR1 SQVTM and CDR2 ANQGSEA. V lost 7 bases and J lost 1, with 19 bases in between. The CDR3 is CSAISDSPSNTEAFF. CDR3 DNA: TGCAGCGCGATATCGGACAGCCCCTCGAACACTGAAGCTTTCTTT.

This clonotype came up many times. The chain has TRBV4-3 and TRBJ2-5; D is possibly TRBD1 or TRBD2 (5 bases each). In germline, CDR1 is LGHNA, CDR2 YSLEER. V shed 0 bases and J shed 4 bases, with 12 bases lying between them. The CDR3 contains 15 residues. The CDR3 here is CASSQDTGPSETQYF. DNA of the CDR3: TGCGCCAGCAGCCAAGATACGGGACCTTCAGAGACCCAGTACTTC.

This clonotype was seen many times. This chain uses TRBV4-1 with TRBJ2-1; 7 bases match TRBD2. CDR1 MGHRA and CDR2 YSYEKL come from the germline V gene. This CDR3 contains 17 residues. The V and J ends lost 4 bases and 3 bases, in that order; junction bases with no gene match: 12. The CDR3: CASSRLIAGLNYNEQFF. For the CDR3, the DNA is TGCGCCAGCAGCCGGTTGATAGCGGGCTTAAACTACAATGAGCAGTTCTTC.

V is TRBV28 and J is TRBJ2-7, with D perhaps TRBD1 or TRBD2 (5 bases each). This CDR3 has 15 residues. V lost 3 bases and J lost 2, with 14 bases in between. Germline loops: CDR1 MDHEN, CDR2 SYDVKM. In DNA form, the CDR3 reads TGTGCCAGCAGTTTGAACCGGGACCGCGCCTACGAGCAGTACTTC. Its protein is CASSLNRDRAYEQYF.

This clonotype showed up many times. The V gene is TRBV10-3, the J gene TRBJ2-7; D ambiguous. The CDR3 is 14 residues long. The germline V and J ends were trimmed by 3 bases and 4 bases, with 13 bases remaining between them. The germline V gene encodes CDR1 ENHRY and CDR2 SYGVKD. The CDR3 DNA is TGTGCCATCAGTGACGCCGGTTTCGGGTACGAGCAGTACTTC. It translates to CAISDAGFGYEQYF.

A remark on this clonotype: A much larger clone lies one base from this, so it may be a read error. CDR3 bases: TGCAGTGCTAGGGGGACTAGCGGGAGGGAAGAGGCCCAGTACTTC. This translates into CSARGTSGREEAQYF. The chain is built from TRBV20-1 and TRBJ2-5, with TRBD2 matching over 16 bases. Germline CDR1 reads DFQATT; CDR2 reads SNEGSKA (reference sequence). The CDR3 loop spans 15 amino acids.

This clonotype was recorded at least ten times. V is TRBV7-2 and J is TRBJ2-5; no clear D. Trimming cost V 7 bases and J 5 bases, with 17 bases left between them. Germline loops: CDR1 SGHTA, CDR2 FQGNSA. The CDR3 contains 14 residues. The CDR3 sequence: CASMVSPLPETQYF. The CDR3 DNA is TGTGCCAGCATGGTGTCCCCTTTGCCGGAGACCCAGTACTTC.

This clonotype was seen a few times. The chain recombines TRBV7-9 with TRBJ1-4, with 7 bases matching TRBD1. The ends lost 6 bases at V and 8 bases at J; junction bases unmatched: 9. Germline CDR1 is SEHNR and CDR2 is FQNEAQ (reference sequence). The CDR3 is 14 residues long. CDR3 amino acids: CASSQNRGGEKLFF. The CDR3 DNA follows: TGTGCCAGCAGTCAAAACAGGGGAGGAGAAAAACTGTTTTTT.

V is TRBV20-1 and J is TRBJ2-3; D perhaps matches TRBD2 (6 bases). With 5 bases removed from V and 0 bases from J, the gap between germline ends came to 15 bases. Germline loops: CDR1 DFQATT, CDR2 SNEGSKA (reference sequence). This CDR3 is 15 amino acids long. The CDR3 loop is CSAPFGGVSTDTQYF. The CDR3 DNA sequence: TGCAGTGCTCCCTTTGGCGGGGTAAGCACAGATACGCAGTATTTT.

As regards this clonotype: Being one base from a much bigger clone, this may be a read error. The chain employs TRBV3-1 and TRBJ2-5; D may be TRBD2 (7 bases). Looked up from germline, CDR1 is LGHDT and CDR2 is YNNKEL (reference sequence). CDR3 length equals 16 residues. The CDR3 DNA follows: TGTGCCAGCAACCAAGTAAAAGGGGGGGCTCTAGAGACCCAGTACTTC. Its protein is CASNQVKGGALETQYF.